This T cell receptor (beta chain) originates from a study of vaccination and CD4 T cells after COVID-19. Overall study: Each control culture was treated with a CEFX pool, an HIV-1 Nef pool, or no peptide.

Study conclusions and caveats: Looking at convalescent patients, 304 of their 307 vaccine-specific clones were spike mono-reactive.

Sequencing of cultured CD4+ T cell DNA used the Oncomine TCR Beta short-read assay. TCRdb re-derived calls from the PCR reads in MiXCR, one entry per CDR3 protein. The repertoire has approximately 9,000 distinct CDR3 sequences, approximately 48% of them found once; the top ten carry just over 20%. This clonotype appeared a few times. The target antigen is unknown. One end of the junction does not line up with germline, which may come from a read error. The treatment here: 10-day PBMC culture with coronavirus spike peptide pools or control peptides (ViraFEST assay). This receptor was taken from a human donor who had recovered from COVID-19. The sequencing sample was made of CD4+ T cells from blood, cultured in vitro.

CDR3: CASSLNPTDTQYF. The DNA for the CDR3 is TGTGCCAGCAGTTTAAACCCCACAGATACGCAGTATTTT. This chain uses TRBV7-3 with TRBJ2-3; D not resolved. The germline gives CDR1 SGHTA, CDR2 FQGTGA. This CDR3 has 13 amino acids.